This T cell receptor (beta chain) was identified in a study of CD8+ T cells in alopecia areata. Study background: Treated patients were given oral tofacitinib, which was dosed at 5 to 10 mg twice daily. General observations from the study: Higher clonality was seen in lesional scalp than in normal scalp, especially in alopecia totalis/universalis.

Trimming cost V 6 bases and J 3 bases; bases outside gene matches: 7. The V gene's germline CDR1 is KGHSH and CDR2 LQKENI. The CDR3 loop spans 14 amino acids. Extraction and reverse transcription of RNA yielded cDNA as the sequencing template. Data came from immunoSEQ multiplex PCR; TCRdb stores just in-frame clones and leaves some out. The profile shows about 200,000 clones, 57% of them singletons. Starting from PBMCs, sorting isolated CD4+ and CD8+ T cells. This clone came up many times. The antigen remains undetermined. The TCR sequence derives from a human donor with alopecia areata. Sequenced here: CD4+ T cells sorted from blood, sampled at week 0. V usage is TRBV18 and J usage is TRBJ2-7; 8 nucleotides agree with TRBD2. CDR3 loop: CASSPGGDYYEQYF. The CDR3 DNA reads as TGTGCCAGCTCGCCCGGGGGGGACTACTACGAGCAGTACTTC. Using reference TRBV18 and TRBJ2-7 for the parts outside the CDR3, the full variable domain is NAGVMQNPRHLVRRRGQEARLRCSPMKGHSHVYWYRQLPEEGLKFMVYLQKENIIDESGMPKERFSAEFPKEGPSILRIQQVVRGDSAAYFCASSPGGDYYEQYFGPGTRLTVT.